One sample yielded the 5 T cell receptor beta chains listed below, sequenced in a study of shared clonotypes between healthy human individuals. Repertoires were generated with immunoSEQ multiplex PCR, while TCRdb's copy carries only in-frame clones and drops some. The sample yields millions of clones, roughly 94% seen once. Sequenced: naive CD4+ T cells sorted from blood. Noted subset: CD45RA+ positively selected. These receptors were taken from a man aged 18 to 30 in good health.

The CDR3 here is CASSPINTEAFF. CDR3 nucleotides: TGTGCCAGCTCACCTATAAACACTGAAGCTTTCTTT. The V gene is TRBV18, the J gene TRBJ1-1, with no clear D. With 3 bases removed from V and 2 bases from J, the gap between germline ends came to 4 bases. The germline V gene encodes CDR1 KGHSH and CDR2 LQKENI. This CDR3 contains 12 residues.

V and J are TRBV10-3 and TRBJ2-2; 8 nucleotides agree with TRBD1. Germline-derived CDR1 and CDR2 are ENHRY and SYGVKD. This CDR3 has 17 amino acids. The V segment lost 2 bases and the J segment 4 bases; nucleotides outside the gene matches: 9. The CDR3 nucleotides read TGTGCCATCAGTGAGCGGGCAGGGACAGGAGCCACCGGGGAGCTGTTTTTT. As protein: CAISERAGTGATGELFF.

This clone was observed once. The gene calls are TRBV7-2 and TRBJ2-7; 7 bases fit TRBD1. Germline values: CDR1 SGHTA, CDR2 FQGNSA. Trimming took 4 bases from V and 5 from J; bases not matched to a gene: 14. CDR3 length equals 16 residues. The CDR3: CASSSTIQTGLHEQYF. The CDR3 nucleotides are TGTGCCAGCAGCTCAACAATACAGACAGGGCTACACGAGCAGTACTTC. The whole variable domain, remainder taken from reference TRBV7-2 and TRBJ2-7, is GAGVSQSPSNKVTEKGKDVELRCDPISGHTALYWYRQSLGQGLEFLIYFQGNSAPDKSGLPSDRFSAERTGGSVSTLTIQRTQQEDSAVYLCASSSTIQTGLHEQYFGPGTRLTVT.

This chain uses TRBV5-4 with TRBJ2-5, with D possibly being TRBD2 (6 bases). Germline V gene sequence: CDR1 SGHNT, CDR2 YYREEE (reference sequence). The CDR3 runs to 13 residues. V was trimmed by 4 bases and J by 5 bases, leaving 12 bases between them. DNA for the CDR3: TGTGCCAGCAGCCGGGCTAGCGTTGAGACCCAGTACTTC. Amino acids: CASSRASVETQYF. Variable domain in full (rest from reference TRBV5-4 and TRBJ2-5): ETGVTQSPTHLIKTRGQQVTLRCSSQSGHNTVSWYQQALGQGPQFIFQYYREEENGRGNFPPRFSGLQFPNYSSELNVNALELDDSALYLCASSRASVETQYFGPGTRLLVL.

This sequence joins TRBV28 and TRBJ1-5; TRBD1 might be the D (5 bases). Germline V CDR1 and CDR2: MDHEN, SYDVKM. There are 17 residues in the CDR3. Trimming took off 4 bases at V and 1 base at J, with 17 bases between the two ends. Here the CDR3 DNA reads TGTGCCAGCAGTTCGGAGGGGAGTCTACCCAGCAATCAGCCCCAGCATTTT. Its protein is CASSSEGSLPSNQPQHF.